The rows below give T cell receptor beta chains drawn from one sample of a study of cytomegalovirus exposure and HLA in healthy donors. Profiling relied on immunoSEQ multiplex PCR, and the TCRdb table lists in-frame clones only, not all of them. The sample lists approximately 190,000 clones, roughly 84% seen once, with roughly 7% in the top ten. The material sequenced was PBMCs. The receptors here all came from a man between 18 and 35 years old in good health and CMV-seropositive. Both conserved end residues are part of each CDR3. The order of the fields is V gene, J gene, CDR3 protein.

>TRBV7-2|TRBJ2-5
CASSRQGGETQYF
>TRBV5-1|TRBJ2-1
CASSPSGSSYNEQFF
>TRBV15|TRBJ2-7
CATSRGSSYEQYF
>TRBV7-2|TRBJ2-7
CASSLVAGSSEQYF
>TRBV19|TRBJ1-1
CASSIYEGWGKRAEAFF
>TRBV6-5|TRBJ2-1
CASSYQDLDYNEQFF
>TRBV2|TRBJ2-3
CASSFGQVTDTQYF
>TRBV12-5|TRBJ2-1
CASGLWADNEQFF
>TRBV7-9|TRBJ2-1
CASSLSESSYNEQFF
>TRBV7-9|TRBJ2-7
CASSRRLAGERSHEQYF
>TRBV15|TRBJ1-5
CATSRGVNQPQHF
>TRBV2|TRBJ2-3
CASSDPRDRVVDTQYF
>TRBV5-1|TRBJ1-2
CASSSVGQRSHTF
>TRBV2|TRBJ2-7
CASTRGGVGAEQYF
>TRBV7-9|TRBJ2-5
CASSAQTGAETQYF
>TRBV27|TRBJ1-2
CASSSPYRAGGYTF
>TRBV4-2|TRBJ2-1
CASSPGGLAGEHNEQFF
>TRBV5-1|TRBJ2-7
CASSFSGSPREQYF
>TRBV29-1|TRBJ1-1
CSVGQAGGMNTEAFF
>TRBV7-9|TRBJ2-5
CASSPLDRVGQETQYF
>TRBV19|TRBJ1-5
CASSPDTLNQPQHF
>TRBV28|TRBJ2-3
CASSFSLGHATVDTQYF
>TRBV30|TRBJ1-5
CAWSGDRGKYSNQPQHF
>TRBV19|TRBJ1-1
CASSIEGAMKSTEAFF
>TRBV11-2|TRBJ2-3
CASSILAGGDGTQYF
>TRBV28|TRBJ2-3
CASSITSGGPPWTDTQYF
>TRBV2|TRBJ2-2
CASRPSQNTGELFF
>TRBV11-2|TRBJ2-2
CASSLAGAYAGELFF
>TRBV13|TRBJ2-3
CASKDYGTDTQYF
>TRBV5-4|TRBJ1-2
CASSPGTQVYGYTF
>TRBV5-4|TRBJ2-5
CASSYGTSGRVKTQYF
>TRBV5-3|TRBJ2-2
CARSLGTPLAGRDTGELFF